The 27 T cell receptor beta chains in this list originate from one sample, sequenced in a study of CD8+ T cells in alopecia areata. RNA was isolated and reverse transcribed to cDNA, the sequencing template. Measured with immunoSEQ multiplex PCR; TCRdb has only the in-frame clones, and not every one. The data contain roughly 150,000 clones, less than 65% of them singletons. The sequencing sample was made of CD8+ T cells sorted from blood. Every receptor here comes from a human donor in good health.

This clone was seen only once. This chain connects TRBV28 to TRBJ1-1; the D gene is possibly TRBD1 (6 bases). From germline, CDR1 is MDHEN and CDR2 SYDVKM. The V gene lost 3 bases and the J gene lost 4 bases, with 12 bases spanning the gap. There are 14 residues in the CDR3. The DNA of the CDR3 is TGTGCCAGCAGTTTGAGTAGGGGGACCACTGAAGCTTTCTTT. Protein: CASSLSRGTTEAFF.

The chain couples TRBV6-1 to TRBJ2-7, with 9 bases aligning to TRBD1. The CDR3 is 14 residues long. The germline CDR1 and CDR2 sequences are MNHNS and SASEGT. V shed 7 bases, J shed 3 bases, and the junction held 7 bases outside the gene matches. Here the CDR3 DNA reads TGTGCCAGCACCCCGGGACAGGGAGGCTACGAGCAGTACTTC. Protein product: CASTPGQGGYEQYF.

The sample holds a few counts of this clone. V is TRBV6-5 and J is TRBJ2-2; 7 bases align to TRBD1. Germline CDR1 reads MNHEY; CDR2 reads SVGAGI. CDR3 length equals 16 residues. V dropped 0 bases and J dropped 6; count of bases not matched to a gene: 7. CDR3 residues: CASSYSRGQSSGELFF. The CDR3 bases are TGTGCCAGCAGTTACTCAAGGGGGCAAAGTTCCGGGGAGCTGTTTTTT.

The V call is TRBV5-6, the J call TRBJ1-1, with D unclear. Looked up from germline, CDR1 is SGHDT and CDR2 is YYEEEE. Trimming shortened V by 3 bases and J by 3 bases, and 15 bases separated the two germline ends. There are 15 residues in the CDR3. The CDR3 DNA follows: TGTGCCAGCAGCTGGGCCGTGGCCCCGGACACTGAAGCTTTCTTT. Protein sequence: CASSWAVAPDTEAFF.

With regard to this clone: The junction shows a germline mismatch at one end, possibly a read error. The chain joins TRBV25-1 to TRBJ1-6; maybe TRBD1 (5 bases). The CDR3 covers 12 residues. CDR1 MGHDK and CDR2 SYGVNS come from the germline V gene. This CDR3 is CASSEGNSPLHF. The CDR3 coding sequence is TGCGCCAGCAGTGAGGGGAATTCACCCCTCCACTTT.

This clone was seen only once. The DNA of the CDR3 is TGTGCCAGCAGCACCCGGGCCCCGGGAGCGACCCAGTACTTC. Protein: CASSTRAPGATQYF. The chain employs TRBV5-6 and TRBJ2-5, with D possibly TRBD2 on 6 matching bases. Germline CDR1 and CDR2: SGHDT and YYEEEE. This CDR3 comprises 14 residues. V lost 4 bases to trimming and J lost 7 bases, with 17 bases between them. The whole variable domain, filled in from reference TRBV5-6 and TRBJ2-5, reads DAGVTQSPTHLIKTRGQQVTLRCSPKSGHDTVSWYQQALGQGPQFIFQYYEEEERQRGNFPDRFSGHQFPNYSSELNVNALLLGDSALYLCASSTRAPGATQYFGPGTRLLVL.

This clone has only a few counts. The genes are TRBV6-1 and TRBJ2-7; no definite D call. The CDR3 totals 9 residues. V lost 11 bases to trimming and J lost 9 bases, with 11 bases between them. Germline V lookup: CDR1 MNHNS, CDR2 SASEGT. The CDR3 DNA sequence: TGTGCCGCTGGGGTTTGGCAGTACTTC. The encoded protein is CAAGVWQYF.

In the case of this clone: The junction and the germline gene differ at one end; a read error may be behind it. The chain uses TRBV25-1 and TRBJ2-2, with D hard to call. The CDR3 contains 12 residues. Germline V gene lookup returns CDR1 MGHDK and CDR2 SYGVNS. CDR3 region: CASREYTGELFF. The CDR3 nucleotides read TGTGCCAGCAGAGAATACACCGGGGAGCTGTTTTTT. The whole variable domain, remainder taken from reference TRBV25-1 and TRBJ2-2, is EADIYQTPRYLVIGTGKKITLECSQTMGHDKMYWYQQDPGMELHLIHYSYGVNSTEKGDLSSESTVSRIRTEHFPLTLESARPSHTSQYLCASREYTGELFFGEGSRLTVL.

Note on this clone: Other DNA sequences in this sample translate to the same CDR3. CDR3 protein: CASSQGGSTDTQYF. The CDR3 DNA reads TGCGCCAGCAGCCAAGGAGGCAGCACAGATACGCAGTATTTT. The chain uses TRBV4-1 and TRBJ2-3; D is ambiguous. CDR1 is MGHRA, CDR2 YSYEKL, per germline. V was clipped by 1 base and J by 0 bases, with 5 bases between them. CDR3 size: 14 residues.

The V call is TRBV25-1, the J call TRBJ1-5; possibly TRBD1 for D (6 bases). V shed 3 bases and J shed 5 bases, with 11 bases lying between them. The CDR3 runs 14 residues. Germline-derived CDR1 and CDR2 are MGHDK and SYGVNS. DNA for the CDR3: TGTGCCAGCAGTGAGGCGGGGGCCTATCAGCCCCAGCATTTT. It is translated as CASSEAGAYQPQHF. Complete variable domain (other parts from reference TRBV25-1 and TRBJ1-5): EADIYQTPRYLVIGTGKKITLECSQTMGHDKMYWYQQDPGMELHLIHYSYGVNSTEKGDLSSESTVSRIRTEHFPLTLESARPSHTSQYLCASSEAGAYQPQHFGDGTRLSIL.

This chain links TRBV30 with TRBJ1-1; weak D call: TRBD1 (5 bases). The CDR3 is made up of 12 amino acids. Trimming took 1 base from V and 4 from J, leaving 7 bases between them. CDR1 and CDR2 (germline): GTSNPN, SVGIG (reference sequence). The chain's CDR3 is CAWSGGVTEAFF. In DNA, the CDR3 is TGTGCCTGGAGTGGGGGGGTCACTGAAGCTTTCTTT.

V is TRBV25-1 and J is TRBJ2-1; 9 nucleotides agree with TRBD2. Unmatched junction bases numbered 5, after V lost 1 base and J lost 7 bases. This CDR3 has 15 residues. Germline values: CDR1 MGHDK, CDR2 SYGVNS. The CDR3 reads CASSEFGSGGNEQFF. The CDR3 DNA follows: TGTGCCAGCAGTGAATTCGGGAGCGGGGGGAATGAGCAGTTCTTC. Using reference TRBV25-1 and TRBJ2-1 for the parts outside the CDR3, the full variable domain is EADIYQTPRYLVIGTGKKITLECSQTMGHDKMYWYQQDPGMELHLIHYSYGVNSTEKGDLSSESTVSRIRTEHFPLTLESARPSHTSQYLCASSEFGSGGNEQFFGPGTRLTVL.

The chain joins TRBV13 to TRBJ2-3, with 8 bases that match TRBD2. With 8 bases clipped from V and 3 bases from J, the junction kept 10 bases outside the gene matches. Germline values: CDR1 PRHDT, CDR2 FYEKMQ (reference sequence). CDR3 length: 15 amino acids. The CDR3 region is CASSGRGEVTDTQYF. In DNA form, the CDR3 reads TGTGCCAGCTCTGGGCGGGGGGAGGTGACAGATACGCAGTATTTT.

J is TRBJ2-7 and V is TRBV19; D may be TRBD1 (5 bases). From germline, CDR1 is LNHDA and CDR2 SQIVND (reference sequence). The CDR3 contains 14 residues. V was shortened by 5 bases and J by 0 bases, with 11 bases between the two germline ends. The CDR3 reads CASSQTDSSYEQYF. The CDR3 bases are TGTGCCAGTAGTCAAACAGACAGCTCCTACGAGCAGTACTTC.

The chain is built from TRBV29-1 and TRBJ2-1; 12 positions match TRBD2. V lost 2 bases and J lost 9; bases outside the gene matches: 8. The CDR3 length is 15 residues. Per the germline V gene, CDR1 is SQVTM and CDR2 is ANQGSEA. The CDR3 reads CSVEIGLAGLGEQFF. The CDR3 DNA sequence: TGCAGCGTTGAAATTGGACTAGCGGGACTTGGTGAGCAGTTCTTC.

This clone has just a few counts. The chain has TRBV5-6 and TRBJ1-5; D perhaps matches TRBD1 (6 bases). The CDR3 consists of 17 residues. Trimming left V 0 bases short and J 4 bases short, with 17 bases between. CDR1 SGHDT and CDR2 YYEEEE come from the germline V gene. The CDR3 loop is CASSLAGGQGENQPQHF. In nucleotides, the CDR3 is TGTGCCAGCAGCTTGGCGGGGGGCCAGGGCGAAAATCAGCCCCAGCATTTT.

In this sample, this clone turned up a few times. V is TRBV28 and J is TRBJ2-1; tentative D call: TRBD1 (6 bases). The CDR3 has 12 amino acids. V dropped 5 bases and J dropped 7 bases, with 9 bases sitting between them. Germline V lookup: CDR1 MDHEN, CDR2 SYDVKM. The DNA for the CDR3 is TGTGCCAGCAGTCCAGGGGCAAATGAGCAGTTCTTC. Amino acid sequence: CASSPGANEQFF. Variable domain in full (rest from reference TRBV28 and TRBJ2-1): DVKVTQSSRYLVKRTGEKVFLECVQDMDHENMFWYRQDPGLGLRLIYFSYDVKMKEKGDIPEGYSVSREKKERFSLILESASTNQTSMYLCASSPGANEQFFGPGTRLTVL.

The V call is TRBV15, the J call TRBJ1-5; TRBD1 agrees at 9 bases. The CDR3 runs to 18 residues. With 0 bases clipped from V and 2 bases from J, the junction kept 8 bases outside the gene matches. CDR1 LNHNV and CDR2 YYDKDF come from the germline V gene (reference sequence). The CDR3 loop reads CATSREPSTGGGNQPQHF. In DNA, the CDR3 is TGTGCCACCAGCAGAGAGCCCTCCACAGGGGGCGGCAATCAGCCCCAGCATTTT.

The rearrangement joins TRBV7-2 to TRBJ2-1; D possibly uses TRBD1 or TRBD2 (5 bases each). The CDR3 is 13 amino acids. Trimming shortened V by 3 bases and J by 10 bases, and 13 bases separated the two germline ends. The germline CDR1 and CDR2 sequences are SGHTA and FQGNSA. The CDR3 DNA reads TGTGCCAGCAGCTTCGGGTGGGGGAGAGAGCAGTTCTTC. It specifies CASSFGWGREQFF.

The rearrangement links TRBV27 to TRBJ1-5, with TRBD1 as a possible D gene (5 bases). The V end was cut by 6 bases, the J end by 7 bases, with 13 bases between. The CDR3 sequence is 13 residues long. Germline loops: CDR1 MNHEY, CDR2 SMNVEV (reference sequence). CDR3 coding DNA: TGTGCCAGCAGCATGGAGGGGAGACAGCCCCAGCATTTT. It specifies CASSMEGRQPQHF.

The chain links TRBV30 to TRBJ1-5, with D perhaps matching TRBD1 (6 bases). Germline CDR1 and CDR2: GTSNPN and SVGIG (reference sequence). The CDR3 length is 16 residues. V lost 1 base to trimming and J lost 1 base, with 14 bases between them. CDR3 sequence reads: CAWSEGGLGSNQPQHF. The CDR3, as DNA: TGTGCCTGGAGTGAGGGGGGGCTTGGAAGCAATCAGCCCCAGCATTTT.

J is TRBJ2-5 and V is TRBV30; 9 positions agree with TRBD1. The J call may be faulty, since TRBJ2-7 better matches the DNA end. The germline V gene encodes CDR1 GTSNPN and CDR2 SVGIG (reference sequence). The CDR3 spans 12 residues. The chain's CDR3 is CAWGQGSYEQYF. The CDR3 nucleotides are TGTGCCTGGGGACAGGGGTCCTACGAGCAGTACTTC.

The rearrangement uses TRBV29-1 and TRBJ2-1; 9 bases are shared with TRBD1. Trimming removed 7 bases from V and 8 bases from J; junction bases left unmatched: 9. Germline V gene lookup returns CDR1 SQVTM and CDR2 ANQGSEA. The CDR3 is 13 residues long. For the CDR3, the DNA is TGCAGCGCCCAGACAGGGGGAATCTATGAGCAGTTCTTC. This translates into CSAQTGGIYEQFF.

This clone was counted a few times. The rearrangement links TRBV7-2 to TRBJ2-6; 14 nucleotides match TRBD2. The CDR3 spans 18 residues. V was clipped by 3 bases and J by 4 bases; unmatched bases: 5. Germline lookup yields CDR1 SGHTA and CDR2 FQGNSA. CDR3 in DNA: TGTGCCAGCAGCTTGGGGACTAGCGGGAGCGCGGGGGCCAACGTCCTGACTTTC. Protein sequence: CASSLGTSGSAGANVLTF. Full variable domain (outside the CDR3, taken from reference TRBV7-2 and TRBJ2-6): GAGVSQSPSNKVTEKGKDVELRCDPISGHTALYWYRQSLGQGLEFLIYFQGNSAPDKSGLPSDRFSAERTGGSVSTLTIQRTQQEDSAVYLCASSLGTSGSAGANVLTFGAGSRLTVL.

The rearrangement links TRBV7-9 to TRBJ2-7; TRBD1 matches 9 bases. Germline V CDR1 and CDR2: SEHNR, FQNEAQ (reference sequence). This CDR3 spans 13 amino acids. Germline trimming cut 8 bases from V and 2 bases from J; bases unmatched to any gene: 4. The CDR3 DNA reads TGTGCCAGCGGACAGGGGACAGCCTACGAGCAGTACTTC. It translates to CASGQGTAYEQYF.

The genes are TRBV29-1 and TRBJ2-7, with TRBD2 matching over 7 bases. The germline V gene has CDR1 SQVTM and CDR2 ANQGSEA. With V trimmed by 2 bases and J by 4 bases, 2 bases remained unmatched. The CDR3 is 12 residues long. DNA of the CDR3: TGCAGCGTTGAATCTAGCGGATACGAGCAGTACTTC. This sequence encodes CSVESSGYEQYF.

This clone has only a few counts. V gene TRBV23-1 combines with J gene TRBJ2-7; 7 bases agree with TRBD1. TRBV23-1 is designated an ORF whose function remains uncertain. V dropped 3 bases and J dropped 3; count of bases not matched to a gene: 11. The CDR3 contains 16 residues. CDR3 sequence (DNA): TGCGCCAGCAGTCAGCCCTTAACTGGACAGGACTACGAGCAGTACTTC. Its translation: CASSQPLTGQDYEQYF.